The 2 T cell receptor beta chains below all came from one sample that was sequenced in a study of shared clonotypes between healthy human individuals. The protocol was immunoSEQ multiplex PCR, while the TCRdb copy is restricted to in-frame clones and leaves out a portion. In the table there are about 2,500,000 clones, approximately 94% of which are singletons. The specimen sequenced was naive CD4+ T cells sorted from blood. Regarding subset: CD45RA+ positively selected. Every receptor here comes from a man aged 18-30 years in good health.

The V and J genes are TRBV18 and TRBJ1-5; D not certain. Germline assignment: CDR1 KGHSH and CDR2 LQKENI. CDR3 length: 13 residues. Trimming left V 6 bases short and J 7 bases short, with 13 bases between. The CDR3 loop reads CASSTGGYQPQHF. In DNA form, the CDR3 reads TGTGCCAGCTCCACGGGAGGGTACCAGCCCCAGCATTTT.

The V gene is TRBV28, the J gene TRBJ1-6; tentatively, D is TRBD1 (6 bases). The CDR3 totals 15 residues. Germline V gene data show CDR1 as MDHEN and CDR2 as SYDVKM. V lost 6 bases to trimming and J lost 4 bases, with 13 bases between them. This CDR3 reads CASRQGELYNSPLHF. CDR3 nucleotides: TGTGCCAGCAGACAGGGCGAACTTTATAATTCACCCCTCCACTTT.